The sequence of this TCR beta chain was determined in a study of blood T cell repertoires in COVID-19. Study-level information: The analysed material was cDNA or gDNA that came from T cells, B-cell-depleted T cells, or PBMCs.

Participant ages covered about 18 to 90 years across 20 to 25 US areas. Participants' own reports of clinical history determined their cohort assignment. Original handling: Reference gene primer amplification in the assay estimated nucleated cell counts. TCRdb keeps only in-frame clones here, not all; method: immunoSEQ multiplex PCR. Clonal size and the V and J genes are those of that table, whereas D and trimming came from the DNA. The repertoire holds roughly 500,000 clones, with more than 85% as singletons. This clonotype was sampled from an older woman who had recovered from COVID-19. Sequences were obtained from PBMCs or T cells enriched from blood (not recorded which).

The CDR3 protein is CASRRDRNSNQPQHF. The CDR3 DNA follows: TGTGCCAGCAGGAGGGACAGAAATAGCAATCAGCCCCAGCATTTT. The gene calls are TRBV2 and TRBJ1-5, with 7 bases that match TRBD1. V was clipped by 6 bases and J by 0 bases; unmatched bases: 5. CDR1 is SNHLY and CDR2 is FYNNEI in the germline V gene. The CDR3 consists of 15 residues.